The sequence of this T cell receptor beta chain was determined in a study of T cell responses to AZD1222 COVID-19 vaccine. General study results and limits: Donor demographics were predominantly white British with a female majority; clonal diversity may be underestimated.

Of note for this clone: Antigen: not known.

This CDR3 has 15 residues. Germline CDR1 is MNHEY and CDR2 is SMNVEV (reference sequence). Trimming removed 6 bases from V and 1 base from J, with 15 bases in between. Only in-frame clones appear in the TCRdb table, and some are missing; sequencing was by immunoSEQ multiplex PCR. Of under 150,000 clones listed, roughly nine tenths are singletons. This clonotype was obtained from an adult who received the AZD1222 COVID-19 vaccine. This sample comprised peripheral blood, obtained 28 days after the second AZD1222 dose. The chain combines TRBV27 with TRBJ1-2; D is unresolved. In DNA, the CDR3 is TGTGCCAGCAGCCAGCTCCATTCGGATAACTATGGCTACACCTTC. It translates to CASSQLHSDNYGYTF.